These 19 T cell receptor beta chains were all obtained from the same sample, sequenced in a study of blood T cell repertoires in COVID-19. Clones were sequenced by immunoSEQ multiplex PCR, and TCRdb holds only the in-frame ones, with some missing. Of roughly 230,000 clones listed, around 83% were seen once; the top ten hold 7.4%. The sequenced material came from peripheral blood. The receptors were sampled from a woman aged 45-60 years with acute or convalescent COVID-19.

The chain uses TRBV10-3 and TRBJ1-1; perhaps TRBD1 as D (5 bases). The CDR3 contains 14 residues. The germline gives CDR1 ENHRY, CDR2 SYGVKD. Trimming left V 2 bases short and J 0 bases short, with 7 bases between. The CDR3 DNA follows: TGTGCCATCAGTGAGCAGGGCATGAACACTGAAGCTTTCTTT. The encoded protein is CAISEQGMNTEAFF.

This sequence joins TRBV28 and TRBJ2-5; TRBD1 is a possible D gene (6 bases). CDR1 MDHEN and CDR2 SYDVKM come from the germline V gene. Trimming pared 3 bases from V and 6 bases from J, leaving 14 bases between. The CDR3 loop spans 14 amino acids. The CDR3 nucleotides read TGTGCCAGCAGTTTGGGACAAAGGATCAAGACCCAGTACTTC. Protein: CASSLGQRIKTQYF.

The chain has TRBV3-1 (or the pseudogene TRBV3-2) and TRBJ2-1; 7 positions agree with TRBD2. Losses at the gene ends were 1 base for V and 6 bases for J; bases not matched to a gene: 6. Germline V gives CDR1 LGHDT, CDR2 YNNKEL (reference sequence). CDR3 size: 15 residues. The chain's CDR3 is CASSQASGVRNEQFF. CDR3 coding DNA: TGTGCCAGCAGCCAAGCCAGCGGGGTTCGCAATGAGCAGTTCTTC.

The chain employs TRBV10-3 and TRBJ1-2; 7 nucleotides match TRBD1. The trim removed 0 bases at V and 4 bases at J, leaving 2 bases unmatched. CDR1 and CDR2 (germline): ENHRY, SYGVKD. There are 14 residues in the CDR3. The chain's CDR3 is CAISESGQAYGYTF. Here the CDR3 DNA reads TGTGCCATCAGTGAGTCCGGACAGGCCTATGGCTACACCTTC.

This chain joins TRBV3-1 (or the pseudogene TRBV3-2) and TRBJ2-1, with D tentatively TRBD2 (6 bases). Trimming took 5 bases from V and 0 from J, leaving 8 bases between them. Germline V gene lookup returns CDR1 LGHDT and CDR2 YNNKEL (reference sequence). The length of the CDR3 is 14 residues. CDR3 region: CASSSSVSYNEQFF. The CDR3 DNA sequence: TGTGCCAGCAGCTCTAGCGTCTCCTACAATGAGCAGTTCTTC.

This clone was picked up one time. The V and J genes are TRBV5-1 and TRBJ2-5; 8 bases are a match to TRBD2. The CDR3 sequence is 15 residues long. J lost 3 bases, V lost 1 base, and 5 bases had no gene match. CDR1 is SGHRS, CDR2 YFSETQ, per germline. The CDR3 nucleotides are TGCGCCAGCAGCTTGAATGCGGGAGGTAAAGAGACCCAGTACTTC. Translated: CASSLNAGGKETQYF.

This clone has just a few counts. The gene calls are TRBV19 and TRBJ1-6, with D hard to call. Germline V gene sequence: CDR1 LNHDA, CDR2 SQIVND (reference sequence). This CDR3 has 14 residues. Trimming left V 6 bases short and J 10 bases short, with 16 bases between. Here the CDR3 DNA reads TGTGCCAGTAGGGAGAGGTCGGCCCTATCACCCCTCCACTTT. This gives the protein CASRERSALSPLHF.

V gene TRBV4-1 combines with J gene TRBJ1-4; 9 bases match TRBD1. V shed 2 bases and J 2 bases; nucleotides not matched to a gene: 3. The CDR3 length is 16 residues. Germline CDR1 MGHRA, CDR2 YSYEKL. This chain's CDR3 is CASSQQTGGTNEKLFF. The CDR3 DNA sequence: TGCGCCAGCAGCCAACAAACAGGGGGCACTAATGAAAAACTGTTTTTT.

The chain couples TRBV24-1 to TRBJ2-2; 9 nucleotides agree with TRBD2. In germline, CDR1 is KGHDR, CDR2 SFDVKD. With V trimmed by 10 bases and J by 0 bases, 11 bases remained unmatched. The CDR3 is 17 residues long. The CDR3 nucleotides read TGTGCCACGTCGGACACGGGACTAGCCCCGAACACCGGGGAGCTGTTTTTT. This gives the protein CATSDTGLAPNTGELFF.

The gene calls are TRBV7-2 and TRBJ2-2; possible D gene TRBD1, 6 bases. The CDR3 runs to 19 residues. The V gene's germline CDR1 is SGHTA and CDR2 FQGNSA. With 2 bases removed from V and 2 bases from J, the gap between germline ends came to 21 bases. CDR3 region: CASSLKSPGETGNTGELFF. Here the CDR3 DNA reads TGTGCCAGCAGCTTAAAAAGTCCAGGGGAGACGGGAAACACCGGGGAGCTGTTTTTT.

This chain links TRBV30 with TRBJ2-2; 8 bases fit TRBD1. The CDR3 is 14 residues long. With V trimmed by 8 bases and J by 4 bases, 9 bases remained unmatched. The germline CDR1 and CDR2 sequences are GTSNPN and SVGIG (reference sequence). The CDR3 DNA reads as TGTGCCGCTGTAGGACAGGGCTTCACCGGGGAGCTGTTTTTT. Translated, it gives CAAVGQGFTGELFF.

This clone was counted only a few times. V gene TRBV30 combines with J gene TRBJ1-3; 7 positions match TRBD1. The germline V gene encodes CDR1 GTSNPN and CDR2 SVGIG (reference sequence). CDR3 size: 18 residues. Trimming removed 3 bases from V and 0 bases from J; junction bases left unmatched: 14. CDR3 bases: TGTGCCTGGAGAATCCCTGGCTGGGGACAGAACTCTGGAAACACCATATATTTT. Translated: CAWRIPGWGQNSGNTIYF.

The chain couples TRBV19 to TRBJ1-1, with D perhaps TRBD1 (6 bases). V was clipped by 5 bases and J by 2 bases, with 12 bases between them. Germline-derived CDR1 and CDR2 are LNHDA and SQIVND (reference sequence). The CDR3 spans 14 residues. In DNA form, the CDR3 reads TGTGCCAGTAGTGTCGACAGGACTAACACTGAAGCTTTCTTT. Its protein product is CASSVDRTNTEAFF.

The chain employs TRBV6-4 and TRBJ2-6, with D possibly matching TRBD1 (6 bases). V was shortened by 2 bases and J by 0 bases, with 8 bases between the two germline ends. CDR3 size: 16 residues. Germline V gene lookup returns CDR1 MRHNA and CDR2 SNTAGT. Here the CDR3 DNA reads TGTGCCAGCAGTGACACAGGGACCTCTGGGGCCAACGTCCTGACTTTC. This translates into CASSDTGTSGANVLTF.

The V and J genes are TRBV20-1 and TRBJ1-3; 10 bases fit TRBD1. Trimming at V came to 3 bases and at J to 2 bases, leaving 7 bases not matched to a gene. Germline assignment: CDR1 DFQATT and CDR2 SNEGSKA (reference sequence). CDR3 length equals 16 residues. The CDR3 is CSASDWGTGAGNTIYF. As DNA, the CDR3 is TGCAGTGCTAGTGATTGGGGGACAGGGGCTGGAAACACCATATATTTT.

The chain recombines TRBV12-3 or TRBV12-4 with TRBJ2-1; a possible D gene is TRBD2 (6 bases). V lost 3 bases and J 7 bases, leaving 10 bases between the germline ends. This CDR3 comprises 13 residues. The CDR3 reads CASSFGGRNEQFF. CDR3 in DNA: TGTGCCAGCAGTTTCGGGGGTCGGAATGAGCAGTTCTTC.

CDR3 nucleotide sequence: TGTGCCAGCAGTCCCCGACTAGCCTACGAGCAGTACTTC. The encoded protein is CASSPRLAYEQYF. The V and J genes are TRBV27 and TRBJ2-7; tentative D call: TRBD2 (6 bases). V shed 5 bases and J shed 2 bases, with 10 bases lying between them. The germline gives CDR1 MNHEY, CDR2 SMNVEV (reference sequence). CDR3 length equals 13 residues.

This rearrangement joins TRBV11-2 to TRBJ2-7; 11 bases match TRBD1. With V trimmed by 1 base and J by 2 bases, 1 base remained unmatched. Per germline, CDR1 SGHAT and CDR2 FQNNGV. The CDR3 totals 15 residues. CDR3 loop: CASSLGTGGPYEQYF. DNA for the CDR3: TGTGCCAGCAGCTTAGGGACAGGGGGCCCCTACGAGCAGTACTTC.

V and J are TRBV27 and TRBJ1-2; TRBD1 agrees at 9 bases. The junction had 12 bases not matched to a gene; V was cut back by 5 bases and J by 8 bases. Germline-derived CDR1 and CDR2 are MNHEY and SMNVEV (reference sequence). The CDR3 loop spans 15 amino acids. The CDR3 nucleotides read TGTGCCAGCAGTCTAACCCCGGACAGGGGAGGAGGCTACACCTTC. Translating gives CASSLTPDRGGGYTF.